Listed here is a single TCR beta chain. The table came from immunoSEQ multiplex PCR; TCRdb's copy has only in-frame clones and leaves some out. The repertoire consists of roughly 700,000 clones, with over 65% occurring once and the leading ten covering over 1.5%. This specimen comes from a study of shared clonotypes between healthy human individuals. This CDR3 has 17 amino acids. Germline CDR1 reads LNHNV; CDR2 reads YYDKDF (reference sequence). The ends were cut back, 5 bases at V and 6 bases at J, with 23 bases in the middle. This chain uses TRBV15 with TRBJ1-5; tentatively, D is TRBD1 (6 bases). Specimen: memory CD4+ T cells sorted from blood. This sample's subset: CD45RA-negative fraction. This TCR was recovered from a woman between 25 and 40 years old in good health. CDR3: CATSGPRVRGPRQPQHF. In DNA, the CDR3 is TGTGCCACCAGCGGGCCTCGGGTCAGGGGTCCTCGTCAGCCCCAGCATTTT.